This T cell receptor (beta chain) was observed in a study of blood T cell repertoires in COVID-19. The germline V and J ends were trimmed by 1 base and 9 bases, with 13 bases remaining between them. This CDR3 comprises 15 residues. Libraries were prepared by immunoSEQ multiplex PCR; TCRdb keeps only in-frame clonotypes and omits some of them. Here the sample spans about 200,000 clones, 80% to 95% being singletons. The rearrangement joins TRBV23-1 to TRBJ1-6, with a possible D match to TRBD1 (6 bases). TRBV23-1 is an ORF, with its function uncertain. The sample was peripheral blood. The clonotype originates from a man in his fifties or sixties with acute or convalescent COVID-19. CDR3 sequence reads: CASSQCQGPGSPLHF. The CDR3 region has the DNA TGCGCCAGCAGTCAATGCCAGGGGCCGGGTTCACCCCTCCACTTT.